The rows below give T cell receptor beta chains drawn from one sample of a study of shared clonotypes between healthy human individuals. Libraries were prepared by immunoSEQ multiplex PCR; TCRdb keeps only in-frame clonotypes and omits some of them. This table holds about half a million clones, about 78% found once. Sequencing used PBMCs. These receptors all stem from a woman aged 40 to 55 in good health. Some clones in this sample may be carry-over from other donors' samples. Each CDR3 is given with its conserved first and last residue. The order of the fields is CDR3 length, clone size, J gene, V gene, CDR3 protein. Not every row has a clone size; where given, it reads once, few, many or a size class.

>14|-|TRBJ2-7|TRBV6-6
CASSYAGQGYEQYF
>13|-|TRBJ2-7|TRBV7-6
CASASFGGHEQYF
>14|-|TRBJ2-7|TRBV5-1
CASSLAGSPYEQYF
>12|-|TRBJ2-3|TRBV29-1
CSVGAGADTQYF
>15|-|TRBJ2-3|TRBV5-1
CASSLGRGGSDTQYF
>17|-|TRBJ2-5|TRBV11-2
CASSLALTSGGQETQYF
>13|once|TRBJ2-7|TRBV5-1
CASSLASPYEQYF
>13|-|TRBJ1-2|TRBV11-3
CASSDRDRGGYTF
>13|few|TRBJ1-1|TRBV10-3
CATVPGQEMGAFF
>12|-|TRBJ2-5|TRBV10-1
CASSEGKGTQYF
>18|-|TRBJ1-4|TRBV27
CASSAGQGLLRKNEKLFF
>13|-|TRBJ2-7|TRBV18
CASSPDTANEQYF
>18|-|TRBJ2-3|TRBV11-2
CASSLGQPAGAGTDTQYF
>11|-|TRBJ1-2|TRBV20-1
CSARTGHGYTF
>16|-|TRBJ2-1|TRBV10-2
CASSPIKRDSDNEQFF
>17|-|TRBJ2-6|TRBV5-6
CASSLDRIGSGANVLTF
>16|-|TRBJ2-1|TRBV9
CASSVGVTGTNNEQFF
>14|-|TRBJ2-6|TRBV27
CASRDSSGANVLTF
>15|-|TRBJ2-2|TRBV9
CASSVVAGDTGELFF
>14|once|TRBJ1-2|TRBV13
CASSLLGHLYGYTF
>16|-|TRBJ1-6|TRBV10-3
CAISESIQGENSPLHF
>14|few|TRBJ2-3|TRBV19
CASSRLLSTDTQYF
>15|-|TRBJ2-3|TRBV10-2
CASARGVGGTDTQYF
>13|few|TRBJ1-1|TRBV27
CASKPGTGPEAFF
>14|-|TRBJ1-1|TRBV10-3
CAISGGGTNTEAFF
>16|-|TRBJ1-4|TRBV19
CASKGQSGTTNEKLFF
>15|-|TRBJ2-1|TRBV30
CAWSVPGLDYNEQFF
>13|-|TRBJ1-1|TRBV29-1
CSAGHGGNTEAFF
>13|-|TRBJ1-1|TRBV30
CAWSVSFGTEAFF
>18|-|TRBJ2-6|TRBV9
CASSASTGGAAGANVLTF
>15|-|TRBJ2-5|TRBV28
CASSTTSGRKETQYF
>15|-|TRBJ2-1|TRBV7-9
CASSPERGAYNEQFF
>14|-|TRBJ2-5|TRBV27
CASSLSYWGETQYF
>15|-|TRBJ1-1|TRBV5-1
CASSWGRTQNTEAFF
>13|few|TRBJ1-5|TRBV27
CASSLFWGQPQHF
>17|-|TRBJ2-3|TRBV4-2
CASSQDGREGGTDTQYF
>17|-|TRBJ2-4|TRBV28
CASSSTSGGRAKNIQYF
>15|-|TRBJ2-5|TRBV4-1
CASSQVGGLGETQYF
>17|-|TRBJ2-2|TRBV4-3
CASSQDRGQGYTGELFF
>14|-|TRBJ1-3|TRBV6-6
CASMGGLTGNTIYF
>13|-|TRBJ2-7|TRBV5-4
CASRSTVGGEQYF
>12|-|TRBJ1-1|TRBV5-4
CASSREDTEAFF
>15|many|TRBJ2-7|TRBV19
CASSIGLAESYEQYF
>15|-|TRBJ2-2|TRBV7-9
CASSLDLRAPGELFF
>18|-|TRBJ2-3|TRBV27
CASSSRTSGRIPTDTQYF